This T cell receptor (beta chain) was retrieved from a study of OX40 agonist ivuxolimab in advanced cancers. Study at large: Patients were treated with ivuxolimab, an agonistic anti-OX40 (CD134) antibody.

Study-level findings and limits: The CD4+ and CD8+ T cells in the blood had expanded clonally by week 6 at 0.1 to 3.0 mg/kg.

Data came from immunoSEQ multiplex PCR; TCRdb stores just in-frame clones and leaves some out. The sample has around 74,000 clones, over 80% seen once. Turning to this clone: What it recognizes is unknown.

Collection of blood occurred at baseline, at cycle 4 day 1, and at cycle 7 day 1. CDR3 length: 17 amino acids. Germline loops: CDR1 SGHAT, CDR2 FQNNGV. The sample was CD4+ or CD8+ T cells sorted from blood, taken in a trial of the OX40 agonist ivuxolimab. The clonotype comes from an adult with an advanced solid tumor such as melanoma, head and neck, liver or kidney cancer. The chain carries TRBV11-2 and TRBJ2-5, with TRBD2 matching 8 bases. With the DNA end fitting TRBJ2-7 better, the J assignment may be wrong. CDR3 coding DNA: TGTGCCAGCAGCCATTATCTAGCGGGCTATTACTCCTACGAGCAGTACTTC. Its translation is CASSHYLAGYYSYEQYF.